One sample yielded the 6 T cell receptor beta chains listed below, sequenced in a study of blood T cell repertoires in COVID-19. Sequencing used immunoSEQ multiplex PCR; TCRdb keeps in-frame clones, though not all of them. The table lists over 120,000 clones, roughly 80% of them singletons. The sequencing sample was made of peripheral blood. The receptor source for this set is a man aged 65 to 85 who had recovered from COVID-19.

CDR3 sequence: CASSLVRDFYEQYF. The CDR3 nucleotides read TGTGCCAGCAGTTTGGTGAGGGACTTCTACGAGCAGTACTTC. The rearrangement joins TRBV27 to TRBJ2-7; D is perhaps TRBD2 (6 bases). The germline V gene has CDR1 MNHEY and CDR2 SMNVEV (reference sequence). The length of the CDR3 is 14 residues. Trimming cost V 3 bases and J 3 bases, with 12 bases left between them.

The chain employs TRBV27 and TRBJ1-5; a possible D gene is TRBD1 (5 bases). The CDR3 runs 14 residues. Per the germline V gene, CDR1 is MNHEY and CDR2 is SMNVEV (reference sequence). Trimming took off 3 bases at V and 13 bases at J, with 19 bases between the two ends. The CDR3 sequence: CASSLSSPQEPQHF. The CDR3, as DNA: TGTGCCAGCAGTTTGTCATCCCCACAGGAACCGCAGCATTTT.

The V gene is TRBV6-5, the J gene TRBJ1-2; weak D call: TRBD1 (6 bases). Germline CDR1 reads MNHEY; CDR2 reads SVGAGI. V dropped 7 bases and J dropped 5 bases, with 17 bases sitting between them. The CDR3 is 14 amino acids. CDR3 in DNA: TGTGCCAGCACGAGGACAGATACTACATATGGCTACACCTTC. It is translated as CASTRTDTTYGYTF.

The CDR3 loop is CSVLSGNTIYF. The CDR3 coding sequence is TGCAGCGTTCTCTCTGGAAACACCATATATTTT. This chain uses TRBV29-1 with TRBJ1-3, with unresolved D. Deletions cut 5 bases from V and 0 bases from J, with 2 bases between. This CDR3 is 11 amino acids long. The germline CDR1 and CDR2 sequences are SQVTM and ANQGSEA.

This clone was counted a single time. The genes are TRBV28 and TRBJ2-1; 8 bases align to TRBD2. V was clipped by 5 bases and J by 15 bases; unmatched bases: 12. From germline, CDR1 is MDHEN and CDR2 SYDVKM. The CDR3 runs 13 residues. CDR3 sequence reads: CASSKQSGSGRFF. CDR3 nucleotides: TGTGCCAGCAGTAAACAGAGCGGGAGCGGCCGGTTCTTC.

Here the CDR3 DNA reads TGTGCCAGCAGTTTACAGGGATCACCCCTCCACTTT. Amino acids: CASSLQGSPLHF. The V call is TRBV12-3 or TRBV12-4, the J call TRBJ1-6, with a possible D match to TRBD1 (5 bases). The V end was cut by 2 bases, the J end by 10 bases, with 6 bases between. The CDR3 spans 12 residues.